The clone carrying this T cell receptor (beta chain) was observed a few times. Its antigen is unidentified. These data come from a study of blood T cells in healthy people across ages. Study findings and constraints: In the absence of known donor CMV status, changes in expanded clonotypes were possibly confounded. Comparison with aged donors showed that long-lived donors had more naive CD4+ cells and higher diversity.

The authors ran a second PCR of about 7 to 12 cycles using a sample-barcoded 5' primer and a J-beta primer mix. TCRdb independently ran MiXCR on the 5' RACE reads; one entry per CDR3 protein. This sample has about 1,500,000 distinct CDR3 sequences; roughly 45% occur once, and the top ten carry under 8%. The study drew donors from healthy Caucasian individuals in Russia aged roughly 6 to 90. The clonotype originates from a woman between 18 and 30 years old in good health. Sequenced sample: blood.

The CDR3 DNA sequence: TGTGCCAGCAAGTCGGGGGCCAACAATGAGCAGTTCTTC. It translates to CASKSGANNEQFF. The V call is TRBV7-9, the J call TRBJ2-1; tentatively, D is TRBD1 or TRBD2 (6 bases each). Germline V gives CDR1 SEHNR, CDR2 FQNEAQ (reference sequence). V was shortened by 7 bases and J by 5 bases, with 12 bases between the two germline ends. This CDR3 has 13 amino acids.